This T cell receptor (beta chain) was sequenced in a study of blood T cell repertoires in COVID-19. Overall study: The United States, Italy and Spain provided the acute and convalescent COVID-19 samples. In each case, the material was cDNA or gDNA derived from T cells, B-cell-depleted T cells, or PBMCs.

The table came from immunoSEQ multiplex PCR; TCRdb's copy has only in-frame clones and leaves some out. The sample lists roughly 330,000 clones, 87% occurring once. The CDR3 sequence is 15 residues long. Trimming removed 10 bases from V and 6 bases from J; junction bases left unmatched: 12. CDR1 and CDR2 (germline): MDHEN, SYDVKM. This receptor was taken from a woman in her thirties who had recovered from COVID-19. The sequenced sample consisted of PBMCs or T cells enriched from blood (not recorded which). The rearrangement uses TRBV28 and TRBJ2-3; 11 nucleotides agree with TRBD2. DNA of the CDR3: TGTGCCACCACAGATCTAGCGGGGGGTACCGATACGCAGTATTTT. It codes for CATTDLAGGTDTQYF.